A single sample is the source of the 32 T cell receptor beta chains below, sequenced in a study of spatial heterogeneity in lung cancer. Documented time point: blood at routine non-recurrence follow-up after resection. Whole RNA came from tumor, nontumor lung or frozen PBMC and was sequenced without being sorted. TCRdb re-derived calls from the 5' RACE reads in MiXCR, one entry per CDR3 protein. The sample gives about 52,000 distinct CDR3 sequences, under 8% of which show up once; about a third is in the top ten. The sample consisted of PBMCs, taken at follow-up. Every receptor here comes from a female donor with early-stage non-small cell lung cancer.

In its sample, this clonotype was seen many times. One end of the junction does not line up with germline, which may come from a read error. The chain has TRBV11-2 and TRBJ2-5; D may be TRBD1 or TRBD2 (5 bases each). The CDR3 covers 15 residues. The germline V gene encodes CDR1 SGHAT and CDR2 FQNNGV. In nucleotides, the CDR3 is TGTGCCAGCACATGGAGTTCGGGGCGGAAAGAGCCCCAGTACTTC. Protein product: CASTWSSGRKEPQYF.

This clonotype was detected a few times. The genes are TRBV7-3 and TRBJ2-7; D is unclear. The CDR3 contains 14 residues. The V end lost 0 bases, the J end lost 2 bases, and 8 bases lay between the germline ends. Germline V CDR1 and CDR2: SGHTA, FQGTGA. CDR3 sequence (DNA): TGTGCCAGCAGCTTAACCGGTGGGGCCTACGAGCAGTACTTC. Protein sequence: CASSLTGGAYEQYF.

This clonotype was detected ten times or more. This rearrangement joins TRBV4-1 to TRBJ1-2; D gene unclear. The length of the CDR3 is 15 residues. Trimming removed 0 bases from V and 4 bases from J, with 12 bases in between. Looked up from germline, CDR1 is MGHRA and CDR2 is YSYEKL. The CDR3 protein is CASSQDRWTLYGYTF. The CDR3 nucleotides read TGCGCCAGCAGCCAAGATCGATGGACCCTCTATGGCTACACCTTC.

The chain combines TRBV7-2 with TRBJ1-1; D uncertain. The germline V gene encodes CDR1 SGHTA and CDR2 FQGNSA. V lost 2 bases and J 2 bases, leaving 9 bases between the germline ends. This CDR3 region has 14 residues. The CDR3 DNA follows: TGTGCCAGCAGCTTATCCTGGACCAACACTGAAGCTTTCTTT. This gives the protein CASSLSWTNTEAFF.

This clonotype was picked up many times. This chain joins TRBV29-1 and TRBJ1-2; TRBD1 matches at 8 bases. Germline loops: CDR1 SQVTM, CDR2 ANQGSEA. The junction had 8 bases not matched to a gene; V was cut back by 6 bases and J by 2 bases. The CDR3 consists of 14 residues. This chain's CDR3 is CSVTRGRMNYGYTF. In nucleotides, the CDR3 is TGCAGCGTCACCAGGGGGCGGATGAACTATGGCTACACCTTC.

The chain has TRBV29-1 and TRBJ1-5, with D unclear. The CDR3 is 12 residues long. With 4 bases removed from V and 16 bases from J, the gap between germline ends came to 20 bases. Germline CDR1 reads SQVTM; CDR2 reads ANQGSEA. The CDR3 is CSVGTSNQPRHF. In DNA, the CDR3 is TGCAGCGTTGGCACCTCCAATCAGCCCCGACATTTT.

This clonotype has just a few counts. The chain has TRBV29-1 and TRBJ2-7; D perhaps matches TRBD2 (6 bases). The CDR3 spans 12 residues. Trimming took off 5 bases at V and 3 bases at J, with 11 bases between the two ends. CDR1 SQVTM and CDR2 ANQGSEA come from the germline V gene. CDR3 nucleotide sequence: TGCAGCGTTCAGGTAGCGGTCTACGAGCAGTACTTC. Protein: CSVQVAVYEQYF.

The chain employs TRBV7-9 and TRBJ2-6; TRBD2 might be the D (6 bases). Germline V gene lookup returns CDR1 SEHNR and CDR2 FQNEAQ (reference sequence). Trimming cost V 0 bases and J 2 bases, with 8 bases left between them. This CDR3 is built from 16 residues. The CDR3 sequence is CASSLAGTAGANVLTF. The CDR3 DNA sequence: TGTGCCAGCAGCTTAGCAGGGACTGCTGGGGCCAACGTCCTGACTTTC.

This clonotype was counted many times. The chain joins TRBV6-5 to TRBJ2-5, with D unresolved. Germline CDR1 MNHEY, CDR2 SVGAGI. The CDR3 sequence is 11 residues long. Trimming left V 8 bases short and J 3 bases short, with 7 bases between. CDR3 nucleotides: TGTGCCAGCGGCACTAAAGAGACCCAGTACTTC. Translation gives CASGTKETQYF.

This clonotype was observed at least ten times. This sequence joins TRBV20-1 and TRBJ2-3; 13 nucleotides line up with TRBD2. V shed 5 bases, J shed 4 bases, and the junction held 6 bases outside the gene matches. Looked up from germline, CDR1 is DFQATT and CDR2 is SNEGSKA (reference sequence). The CDR3 sequence is 15 residues long. CDR3 region: CSAAGLAGVPDTQYF. The CDR3 nucleotides read TGCAGTGCTGCCGGACTAGCGGGGGTCCCAGATACGCAGTATTTT.

This sequence joins TRBV6-1 and TRBJ2-2; TRBD2 agrees at 7 bases. Germline V gene data show CDR1 as MNHNS and CDR2 as SASEGT. The CDR3 covers 13 residues. V lost 9 bases, J lost 3 bases, and 4 bases stayed unmatched. The CDR3 DNA reads as TGTGCCAGTAGGGACTACCACACCGGGGAGCTGTTTTTT. This gives the protein CASRDYHTGELFF.

This clonotype occurred a few times. J is TRBJ1-5 and V is TRBV18; 9 bases match TRBD1. The CDR3 covers 16 residues. V was pared by 3 bases and J by 5 bases, with 8 bases of the junction left unmatched. CDR1 and CDR2 (germline): KGHSH, LQKENI. The CDR3 sequence: CASSPSGQGGHQPQHF. DNA for the CDR3: TGTGCCAGCTCACCGTCGGGACAGGGAGGCCATCAGCCCCAGCATTTT.

The CDR3 bases are TGTGCCACCAGCGGGTATCCTAGCGGGGGCTACTCCTACGAGCAGTACTTC. Protein product: CATSGYPSGGYSYEQYF. The chain is built from TRBV15 and TRBJ2-7; TRBD2 matches 10 bases. This CDR3 spans 17 amino acids. The ends lost 5 bases at V and 0 bases at J; junction bases unmatched: 10. Germline CDR1 and CDR2: LNHNV and YYDKDF (reference sequence).

This rearrangement joins TRBV5-1 to TRBJ1-2; no clear D. Germline-derived CDR1 and CDR2 are SGHRS and YFSETQ. CDR3 length: 13 amino acids. Deletions cut 4 bases from V and 0 bases from J, with 7 bases between. The CDR3 DNA reads as TGCGCCAGCAGCGAGCCTCCTAACTATGGCTACACCTTC. This translates into CASSEPPNYGYTF.

This clonotype was observed a handful of times. This chain links TRBV7-8 with TRBJ2-2, with 7 bases lining up with TRBD2. J was trimmed by 3 bases and V by 0 bases; bases with no gene match: 1. From germline, CDR1 is SGHVS and CDR2 FQNEAQ. The CDR3 is 15 amino acids. The CDR3 is CASSLAGGYTGELFF. The CDR3 DNA reads TGTGCCAGCAGCTTAGCGGGGGGGTACACCGGGGAGCTGTTTTTT.

This clonotype showed up many times. The gene calls are TRBV30 and TRBJ2-2; TRBD1 agrees at 7 bases. Germline loops: CDR1 GTSNPN, CDR2 SVGIG (reference sequence). This CDR3 has 13 residues. The junction had 7 bases not matched to a gene; V was cut back by 7 bases and J by 5 bases. CDR3 residues: CASPGQLTGELFF. Here the CDR3 DNA reads TGTGCCTCCCCGGGACAGCTAACCGGGGAGCTGTTTTTT.

This clonotype occurred many times. The V gene is TRBV5-1, the J gene TRBJ2-7; D may match TRBD1 or TRBD2 (5 bases each). The CDR3 has 15 residues. Between the trimmed V and J ends, which lost 0 bases and 3 bases, there was a span of 13 bases. CDR1 SGHRS and CDR2 YFSETQ come from the germline V gene. CDR3 DNA sequence: TGCGCCAGCAGCTTGGAGGGACGGACGATCTACGAGCAGTACTTC. It translates to CASSLEGRTIYEQYF.

This clonotype was seen ten or more times. The rearrangement uses TRBV20-1 and TRBJ2-3, with D perhaps TRBD1 or TRBD2 (6 bases each). There are 15 residues in the CDR3. Germline-derived CDR1 and CDR2 are DFQATT and SNEGSKA (reference sequence). Trimming removed 0 bases from V and 1 base from J, with 11 bases in between. The CDR3 nucleotides read TGCAGTGCTAGAGATAACGGGGGCCGCACAGATACGCAGTATTTT. Protein: CSARDNGGRTDTQYF.

The chain employs TRBV6-1 and TRBJ1-6; a weak D match, TRBD1 (6 bases). Germline CDR1 reads MNHNS; CDR2 reads SASEGT. The CDR3 has 13 amino acids. V was clipped by 6 bases and J by 10 bases, with 13 bases between them. The CDR3 sequence is CASREQGYSPLHF. The CDR3, as DNA: TGTGCCAGCAGGGAACAGGGATACTCACCCCTCCACTTT.

This clonotype was counted ten times or more. The chain links TRBV12-3 or TRBV12-4 to TRBJ1-6; D not resolved. The CDR3 runs 11 residues. Trimming left V 6 bases short and J 14 bases short, with 11 bases between. CDR3 region: CASRAEYTLHF. CDR3 DNA: TGTGCCAGCAGGGCGGAGTATACCCTCCACTTT.

This clonotype was seen at least ten times. V is TRBV7-9 and J is TRBJ2-6; no clear D gene. The CDR3 extends over 16 amino acids. Trimming removed 5 bases at V and 0 bases at J, with 11 bases between. Looked up from germline, CDR1 is SEHNR and CDR2 is FQNEAQ (reference sequence). CDR3 nucleotide sequence: TGTGCCAGCAGCCTGGGCTCTATCTCTGGGGCCAACGTCCTGACTTTC. Protein: CASSLGSISGANVLTF.

This clonotype was seen only a few times. This chain links TRBV27 with TRBJ2-7; 7 bases line up with TRBD1. The CDR3 is made up of 13 amino acids. V trimming: 6 bases; J trimming: 3 bases; junction bases outside the gene matches: 5. Germline V gene sequence: CDR1 MNHEY, CDR2 SMNVEV (reference sequence). The CDR3 DNA reads TGTGCCAGCAGCCTCAACAGGGGCTACGAGCAGTACTTC. Its translation is CASSLNRGYEQYF.

Concerning this clonotype: A read error may be the cause here, since a much bigger clone is one base away. The chain employs TRBV28 and TRBJ2-1; TRBD1 matches 8 bases. The CDR3 is made up of 16 amino acids. CDR1 is MDHEN, CDR2 SYDVKM, per germline. The CDR3 nucleotides read TGTGCCAACAGTTTACAGGGGGTAAGCTCCTACAATGAGCAGTTCTTC. It is translated as CANSLQGVSSYNEQFF.

The sample holds many counts of this clonotype. This chain connects TRBV6-6 to TRBJ2-5; perhaps TRBD1 as D (5 bases). V was shortened by 4 bases and J by 7 bases, with 19 bases between the two germline ends. The CDR3 runs to 15 residues. Looked up from germline, CDR1 is MNHNY and CDR2 is SVGAGI (reference sequence). As DNA, the CDR3 is TGTGCCAGCAGTTTGGGGTTCACCGGGCAGGGGACCCAGTACTTC. Protein product: CASSLGFTGQGTQYF.

Ten or more counts support this clonotype. J is TRBJ1-1 and V is TRBV5-1; D ambiguous. From germline, CDR1 is SGHRS and CDR2 YFSETQ. The V end lost 0 bases, the J end lost 1 base, and 10 bases lay between the germline ends. The CDR3 spans 15 residues. DNA for the CDR3: TGCGCCAGCAGCTTGGCCGGCCTTAAGAACACTGAAGCTTTCTTT. Amino acid sequence: CASSLAGLKNTEAFF.

This clonotype was seen ten or more times. This rearrangement joins TRBV5-5 to TRBJ1-6; D remains unclear. Per germline, CDR1 SGHKS and CDR2 YYEKEE (reference sequence). V lost 1 base and J lost 6, with 2 bases in between. The CDR3 covers 12 residues. CDR3 region: CASSLSNSPLHF. In DNA, the CDR3 is TGTGCCAGCAGCTTGAGTAATTCACCCCTCCACTTT.

This clonotype occurred a few times. The genes are TRBV6-2 or TRBV6-3 and TRBJ2-4; 7 bases match TRBD1. This CDR3 is 14 amino acids long. The ends lost 6 bases at V and 7 bases at J; junction bases unmatched: 9. Germline values: CDR1 MNHEY, CDR2 SVGEGT. This CDR3 reads CASSSPTGANIQYF. For the CDR3, the DNA is TGTGCCAGCAGCAGCCCCACAGGGGCTAACATTCAGTACTTC.

V gene TRBV6-4 combines with J gene TRBJ2-2; 8 bases match TRBD1. This CDR3 has 16 residues. Germline assignment: CDR1 MRHNA and CDR2 SNTAGT. Trimming removed 6 bases from V and 4 bases from J; junction bases left unmatched: 10. The CDR3 here is CASSVRTGFGTGELFF. The CDR3 bases are TGTGCCAGCAGCGTTCGGACAGGGTTCGGCACCGGGGAGCTGTTTTTT.

This clonotype was seen many times. This rearrangement joins TRBV25-1 to TRBJ2-7; TRBD1 aligns across 7 bases. The CDR3 sequence is 16 residues long. V shed 1 base and J 3 bases; nucleotides not matched to a gene: 9. Germline loops: CDR1 MGHDK, CDR2 SYGVNS. CDR3 region: CASSESGTGTVYEQYF. In nucleotides, the CDR3 is TGTGCCAGCAGTGAATCTGGAACCGGGACAGTCTACGAGCAGTACTTC.

This clonotype is judged medium-sized. The CDR3 nucleotides read TGTGCCAGCAGACCTACCGATCAGAACACCGGGGAGCTGTTTTTT. Encoded protein: CASRPTDQNTGELFF. The V gene is TRBV28, the J gene TRBJ2-2; D is uncertain. CDR1 and CDR2 (germline): MDHEN, SYDVKM. Trimming pared 6 bases from V and 1 base from J, leaving 12 bases between. This CDR3 comprises 15 residues.

This clonotype was counted ten times or more. The chain combines TRBV20-1 with TRBJ2-2, with 10 bases aligning to TRBD1. J gave up 10 bases and V 6 bases, and 11 bases lay outside the gene matches. The germline V gene has CDR1 DFQATT and CDR2 SNEGSKA (reference sequence). This CDR3 spans 14 amino acids. This chain's CDR3 is CSARVRTGGTELFF. CDR3 bases: TGCAGTGCGCGAGTAAGGACAGGGGGGACGGAGCTGTTTTTT.

V and J are TRBV11-2 and TRBJ2-7; D perhaps matches TRBD2 (6 bases). The V end was cut by 0 bases, the J end by 3 bases, with 12 bases between. CDR1 is SGHAT, CDR2 FQNNGV, per germline. This CDR3 spans 15 amino acids. In DNA form, the CDR3 reads TGTGCCAGCAGCTTAGACCCCCGGGAGAACTACGAGCAGTACTTC. Amino acid sequence: CASSLDPRENYEQYF.